The 10 T cell receptor beta chains in this list originate from one sample, sequenced in a study of sequential checkpoint blockade in melanoma. The treatment: randomized to nivolumab then ipilimumab (arm A) or the reverse (arm B). Method: immunoSEQ multiplex PCR; TCRdb's copy keeps in-frame clones and lacks some. Of 30,000 to 45,000 clones in the sample, around nine tenths were seen once. This specimen was CD8+ T cells sorted from blood (inferred from file names), taken from a patient given nivolumab and ipilimumab in sequence. These receptor sequences come from a human donor with melanoma.

This clone occurred once. The V and J genes are TRBV6-5 and TRBJ2-7; D is unclear. This CDR3 comprises 14 residues. Trimming stripped 2 bases from V and 3 bases from J, with 11 bases between. CDR1 is MNHEY and CDR2 is SVGAGI in the germline V gene. For the CDR3, the DNA is TGTGCCAGCAGTTACAGTTCCGGGTTCTACGAGCAGTACTTC. Its translation is CASSYSSGFYEQYF.

V and J are TRBV19 and TRBJ1-1; D gene uncertain. This CDR3 is built from 15 residues. Trimming removed 0 bases from V and 1 base from J, with 9 bases in between. Germline V lookup: CDR1 LNHDA, CDR2 SQIVND (reference sequence). As DNA, the CDR3 is TGTGCCAGTAGTATAGATGTTGCCAGGAACACTGAAGCTTTCTTT. This codes for CASSIDVARNTEAFF.

The chain employs TRBV7-3 and TRBJ2-1; D uncertain. The germline V and J ends were trimmed by 3 bases and 0 bases, with 9 bases remaining between them. The CDR3 has 15 amino acids. Germline loops: CDR1 SGHTA, CDR2 FQGTGA. The CDR3 DNA is TGTGCCAGCAGCTTCGGGTATAGCTCCTACAATGAGCAGTTCTTC. Its protein product is CASSFGYSSYNEQFF.

The chain uses TRBV14 and TRBJ2-1; possible D gene TRBD1, 6 bases. Germline CDR1 and CDR2: SGHDN and FVKESK. Trimming removed 4 bases from V and 5 bases from J, with 15 bases in between. The CDR3 is made up of 15 amino acids. This CDR3 is CASSLGQVIHNEQFF. CDR3 DNA: TGTGCCAGCAGCCTGGGACAAGTTATCCACAATGAGCAGTTCTTC.

The CDR3 loop reads CASSLTGTGGYGYTF. The CDR3 DNA is TGTGCCAGCAGTCTAACCGGGACAGGGGGCTATGGCTACACCTTC. The chain combines TRBV27 with TRBJ1-2, with 11 bases aligning to TRBD1. With V trimmed by 5 bases and J by 4 bases, 6 bases remained unmatched. Per the germline V gene, CDR1 is MNHEY and CDR2 is SMNVEV (reference sequence). The CDR3 is 15 residues long.

A single count supports this clone. An end of the junction differs from the germline gene, which may be a read error. The gene calls are TRBV9 and TRBJ1-2, with D possibly TRBD1 on 5 matching bases. Looked up from germline, CDR1 is SGDLS and CDR2 is YYNGEE. The CDR3 extends over 13 amino acids. The chain's CDR3 is CTSSVASGYGYTF. For the CDR3, the DNA is TGTACCAGCAGCGTAGCCTCAGGGTATGGCTACACCTTC.

The chain has TRBV29-1 and TRBJ2-7, with TRBD1 identical over 7 bases. V was pared by 7 bases and J by 2 bases, with 5 bases of the junction left unmatched. Per the germline V gene, CDR1 is SQVTM and CDR2 is ANQGSEA. The CDR3 is 12 residues long. The CDR3 reads CSGRTGPYEQYF. CDR3 nucleotides: TGCAGCGGTAGGACAGGTCCCTACGAGCAGTACTTC.

The chain uses TRBV7-9 and TRBJ1-1, with D perhaps TRBD1 (6 bases). CDR1 SEHNR and CDR2 FQNEAQ come from the germline V gene (reference sequence). The CDR3 extends over 16 amino acids. V was cut by 4 bases and J by 4 bases, with 19 bases left in between. Here the CDR3 DNA reads TGTGCCAGCAGCTCAACCGGCCCCAGGGGTGGCACTGAAGCTTTCTTT. This encodes CASSSTGPRGGTEAFF.

The chain uses TRBV5-1 and TRBJ1-1; D unresolved. Germline V gene data show CDR1 as SGHRS and CDR2 as YFSETQ. The CDR3 is made up of 15 amino acids. V was shortened by 2 bases and J by 4 bases, with 15 bases between the two germline ends. As DNA, the CDR3 is TGCGCCAGCAGCTTATCCGAGGGCTCGGGCACTGAAGCTTTCTTT. Translating gives CASSLSEGSGTEAFF.

This sequence joins TRBV27 and TRBJ2-7; D uncertain. The CDR3 runs 13 residues. Germline V gene sequence: CDR1 MNHEY, CDR2 SMNVEV (reference sequence). With 5 bases removed from V and 6 bases from J, the gap between germline ends came to 14 bases. CDR3 residues: CASSRSTGSEQYV. In DNA, the CDR3 is TGTGCCAGCAGTCGCTCGACGGGTAGCGAGCAGTACGTC.